This TCR beta chain stems from a study of T cells in Graves' hyperthyroidism and ophthalmopathy. At the level of the study: The authors collected peripheral blood at initial diagnosis, before any treatment.

Researchers took RNA transcripts and amplified the TCR beta CDR3 regions from them. Primed by the HTBI set, a first-round RT-PCR was run on the TCR CDR3. MiXCR, run by TCRdb on the multiplex PCR reads, gives a single entry per CDR3 protein. Seen here are roughly 500,000 distinct CDR3 sequences, approximately 15% observed once, and the top ten hold more than 4.5%. Not enrolled were patients with uncontrolled infection, other autoimmune disease, pregnancy or lactation. J was trimmed by 2 bases and V by 2 bases; bases with no gene match: 5. CDR3 length equals 17 residues. Germline V lookup: CDR1 MNHEY, CDR2 SMNVEV (reference sequence).

Sequences were obtained from blood. The clonotype comes from a woman aged 30 to 39 with Graves' hyperthyroidism that later progressed to Graves' ophthalmopathy. The rearrangement uses TRBV27 and TRBJ2-6, with TRBD2 identical over 8 bases. CDR3 protein: CASSLRGGVPGANVLTF. In DNA, the CDR3 is TGTGCCAGCAGTTTACGGGGGGGGGTCCCTGGGGCCAACGTCCTGACTTTC.